This T cell receptor (beta chain) was captured in a study of CD8+CD57+ T cells in acquired aplastic anemia. About the research overall: For CD4+ cells, healthy donors had an average of around 9.9 million reads.

Germline-derived CDR1 and CDR2 are SGHTA and FQGTGA. V was shortened by 1 base and J by 7 bases, with 8 bases between the two germline ends. This CDR3 contains 13 residues. Genomic DNA constituted the template upon which TCR beta VDJ and CDR3 profiling was performed. TCRdb independently ran MiXCR on the reads; one entry per CDR3 protein. The sample carries about 210,000 distinct CDR3 sequences, approximately 60% recorded once. This TCR was recovered from a human donor in good health. This chain links TRBV7-3 with TRBJ2-1; maybe TRBD1 (6 bases). The sequencing sample was made of sorted CD4+, CD8+, or CD8+CD57+ T cells (not recorded which) from PBMCs. The CDR3 nucleotides are TGTGCCAGCAGCTTAAAGGGGGTTAATGAGCAGTTCTTC. This translates into CASSLKGVNEQFF.